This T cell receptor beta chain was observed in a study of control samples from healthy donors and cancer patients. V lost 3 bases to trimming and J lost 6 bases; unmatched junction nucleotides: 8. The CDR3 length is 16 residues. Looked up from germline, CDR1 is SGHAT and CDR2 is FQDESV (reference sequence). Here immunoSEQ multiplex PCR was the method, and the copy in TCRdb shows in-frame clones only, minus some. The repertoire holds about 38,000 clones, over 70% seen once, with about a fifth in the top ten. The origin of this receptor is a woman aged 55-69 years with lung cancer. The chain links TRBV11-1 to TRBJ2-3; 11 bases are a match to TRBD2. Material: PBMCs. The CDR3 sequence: CASSFSLAGGEDTQYF. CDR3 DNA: TGTGCCAGCAGCTTTTCCTTAGCGGGAGGGGAGGATACGCAGTATTTT.